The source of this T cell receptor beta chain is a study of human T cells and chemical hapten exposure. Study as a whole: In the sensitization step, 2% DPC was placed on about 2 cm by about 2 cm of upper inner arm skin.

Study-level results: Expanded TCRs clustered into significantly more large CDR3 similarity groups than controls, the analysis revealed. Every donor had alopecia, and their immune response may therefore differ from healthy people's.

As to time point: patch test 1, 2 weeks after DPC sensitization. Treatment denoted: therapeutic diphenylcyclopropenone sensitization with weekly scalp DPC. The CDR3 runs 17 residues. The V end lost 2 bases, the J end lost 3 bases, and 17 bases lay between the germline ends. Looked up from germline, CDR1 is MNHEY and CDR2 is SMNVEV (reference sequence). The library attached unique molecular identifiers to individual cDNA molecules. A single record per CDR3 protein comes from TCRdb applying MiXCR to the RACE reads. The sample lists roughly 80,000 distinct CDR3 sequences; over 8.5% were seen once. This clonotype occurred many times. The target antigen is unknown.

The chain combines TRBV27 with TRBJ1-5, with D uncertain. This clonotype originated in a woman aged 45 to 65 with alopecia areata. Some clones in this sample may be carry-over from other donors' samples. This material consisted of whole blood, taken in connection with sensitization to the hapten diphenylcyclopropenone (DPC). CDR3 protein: CASSLRLGSLDNQPQHF. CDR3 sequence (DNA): TGTGCCAGCAGTTTAAGATTGGGTTCGTTGGACAATCAGCCCCAGCATTTT.